Each of the 20 T cell receptor beta chains below was sequenced from the same sample in a study of T cells in localized non-small cell lung cancer. This table comes from immunoSEQ multiplex PCR, and its TCRdb copy is limited to in-frame clones, with some not included. The data show fewer than 100,000 clones, roughly 87% seen once. The sequences come from peripheral blood, collected before any cancer treatment. All receptors come from a man between 35 and 75 years old with stage I squamous cell lung carcinoma.

The V and J genes are TRBV6-6 and TRBJ2-4; D may be TRBD2 (5 bases). The CDR3 extends over 15 amino acids. The V end was cut by 0 bases, the J end by 0 bases, with 6 bases between. Germline CDR1 and CDR2: MNHNY and SVGAGI (reference sequence). The CDR3: CASSYSGLAKNIQYF. For the CDR3, the DNA is TGTGCCAGCAGTTACTCCGGACTAGCCAAAAACATTCAGTACTTC.

V gene TRBV28 combines with J gene TRBJ1-3; D not certain. Trimming took off 4 bases at V and 2 bases at J, with 6 bases between the two ends. This CDR3 has 13 amino acids. From germline, CDR1 is MDHEN and CDR2 SYDVKM. CDR3 amino acids: CASSSAAGNTIYF. The CDR3 coding sequence is TGTGCCAGCAGTTCGGCAGCTGGAAACACCATATATTTT.

CDR3 region: CASSQLDRVNTEAFF. The CDR3 nucleotides read TGCGCCAGCAGCCAGTTGGACAGGGTGAACACTGAAGCTTTCTTT. The V call is TRBV4-1, the J call TRBJ1-1; 8 bases are shared with TRBD1. The V gene's germline CDR1 is MGHRA and CDR2 YSYEKL. The CDR3 consists of 15 residues. The V gene end was trimmed by 3 bases and the J gene end by 0 bases; junction bases not matched to a gene: 3.

The chain recombines TRBV2 with TRBJ2-7; D gene unclear. The ends were cut back, 5 bases at V and 4 bases at J, with 15 bases in the middle. This CDR3 contains 14 residues. CDR1 is SNHLY and CDR2 is FYNNEI in the germline V gene. The CDR3: CASSKETARYEQYF. In DNA form, the CDR3 reads TGTGCCAGCAGTAAAGAAACCGCTAGGTACGAGCAGTACTTC.

This chain links TRBV4-2 with TRBJ1-5; D remains unclear. With 1 base removed from V and 2 bases from J, the gap between germline ends came to 6 bases. There are 14 residues in the CDR3. The germline gives CDR1 LGHNA, CDR2 YNFKEQ. DNA for the CDR3: TGTGCCAGCAGCCAAGCGCCGGGCAATCAGCCCCAGCATTTT. Translating it yields CASSQAPGNQPQHF.

The chain has TRBV18 and TRBJ2-7; TRBD2 might be the D (6 bases). The CDR3 covers 16 residues. V lost 4 bases and J 1 base, leaving 17 bases between the germline ends. Germline CDR1 KGHSH, CDR2 LQKENI. CDR3 sequence reads: CASSQQRVAGSYEQYF. The CDR3 DNA sequence: TGTGCCAGCTCACAGCAAAGGGTGGCGGGATCCTACGAGCAGTACTTC.

The rearrangement uses TRBV6-1 and TRBJ2-7; D unresolved. With 0 bases removed from V and 2 bases from J, the gap between germline ends came to 5 bases. This CDR3 is built from 13 residues. Germline loops: CDR1 MNHNS, CDR2 SASEGT. The CDR3 coding sequence is TGTGCCAGCAGTGAAGCCTCGACCTACGAGCAGTACTTC. This codes for CASSEASTYEQYF.

The gene calls are TRBV6-5 and TRBJ1-1; D unclear. V was cut by 0 bases and J by 5 bases, with 7 bases left in between. The CDR3 is 13 residues long. Germline V CDR1 and CDR2: MNHEY, SVGAGI. CDR3 region: CASSYSTRTEAFF. DNA of the CDR3: TGTGCCAGCAGTTACTCCACCAGAACTGAAGCTTTCTTT.

The rearrangement uses TRBV4-1 and TRBJ1-2, with D perhaps TRBD1 (5 bases). CDR3 length equals 18 residues. Per germline, CDR1 MGHRA and CDR2 YSYEKL. Trimming removed 1 base at V and 8 bases at J, with 26 bases between. For the CDR3, the DNA is TGCGCCAGCAGCCAAGCGGGACGTTCTGAGCCCAGGATGGGCGGCTACACCTTC. This sequence encodes CASSQAGRSEPRMGGYTF.

This chain joins TRBV2 and TRBJ1-2, with TRBD1 as a possible D gene (5 bases). The CDR3 length is 14 residues. The germline V gene encodes CDR1 SNHLY and CDR2 FYNNEI. The ends were cut back, 7 bases at V and 6 bases at J, with 18 bases in the middle. The CDR3 DNA reads TGTGCCAGCATTAATCAGGGAAAAGGGAATGGCTACACCTTC. Translation gives CASINQGKGNGYTF. The entire variable domain, with the rest obtained from reference TRBV2 and TRBJ1-2, is as follows: EPEVTQTPSHQVTQMGQEVILRCVPISNHLYFYWYRQILGQKVEFLVSFYNNEISEKSEIFDDQFSVERPDGSNFTLKIRSTKLEDSAMYFCASINQGKGNGYTFGSGTRLTVV.

This chain joins TRBV6-5 and TRBJ1-1, with D tentatively TRBD1 (6 bases). V was clipped by 8 bases and J by 5 bases, with 18 bases between them. Germline CDR1 MNHEY, CDR2 SVGAGI. This CDR3 spans 14 amino acids. The chain's CDR3 is CASHVRGWWTEAFF. The CDR3 DNA reads TGTGCCAGCCACGTCAGGGGTTGGTGGACTGAAGCTTTCTTT.

This clone was found a few times. This chain links TRBV11-2 with TRBJ1-2; D not certain. The germline CDR1 and CDR2 sequences are SGHAT and FQNNGV. The CDR3 length is 14 residues. V lost 2 bases to trimming and J lost 3 bases, with 10 bases between them. The CDR3 loop is CASSLSLRDYGYTF. CDR3 coding DNA: TGTGCCAGCAGCTTATCCCTGCGGGACTATGGCTACACCTTC.

The V and J genes are TRBV2 and TRBJ2-5; D remains unclear. Trimming removed 0 bases from V and 2 bases from J, with 13 bases in between. CDR3 length: 16 residues. CDR1 SNHLY and CDR2 FYNNEI come from the germline V gene. CDR3 region: CASSEALGTSQETQYF. The CDR3 region has the DNA TGTGCCAGCAGTGAAGCTTTAGGTACATCACAAGAGACCCAGTACTTC.

V usage is TRBV27 and J usage is TRBJ1-3; D is possibly TRBD1 (5 bases). The V end lost 4 bases, the J end lost 7 bases, and 11 bases lay between the germline ends. CDR3 length: 13 amino acids. The germline gives CDR1 MNHEY, CDR2 SMNVEV (reference sequence). The CDR3 sequence: CASSSTGGNTIYF. The CDR3 DNA is TGTGCCAGCAGTTCAACCGGGGGGAACACCATATATTTT.

V is TRBV2 and J is TRBJ2-3; 9 bases match TRBD2. This CDR3 has 14 amino acids. J lost 3 bases, V lost 7 bases, and 5 bases had no gene match. CDR1 and CDR2 (germline): SNHLY, FYNNEI. Here the CDR3 DNA reads TGTGCCAGCACGCGCGGGGGGGCAACAGATACGCAGTATTTT. Encoded protein: CASTRGGATDTQYF.

This chain links TRBV28 with TRBJ1-5, with TRBD1 as a possible D gene (5 bases). Looked up from germline, CDR1 is MDHEN and CDR2 is SYDVKM. The CDR3 spans 12 residues. Trimming stripped 6 bases from V and 7 bases from J, with 10 bases between. As DNA, the CDR3 is TGTGCCAGCAGAGAGGGGTACCAGCCCCAGCATTTT. Amino acids: CASREGYQPQHF.

V gene TRBV5-1 combines with J gene TRBJ2-7; D possibly matches TRBD1 or TRBD2 (6 bases each). The CDR3 spans 17 residues. Looked up from germline, CDR1 is SGHRS and CDR2 is YFSETQ. V was pared by 1 base and J by 2 bases, with 19 bases between. CDR3: CASSLSGQGWNPYEQYF. CDR3 sequence (DNA): TGCGCCAGCAGCTTGAGCGGGCAGGGGTGGAATCCCTACGAGCAGTACTTC. Looking up the rest from reference TRBV5-1 and TRBJ2-7 gives the full variable domain: KAGVTQTPRYLIKTRGQQVTLSCSPISGHRSVSWYQQTPGQGLQFLFEYFSETQRNKGNFPGRFSGRQFSNSRSEMNVSTLELGDSALYLCASSLSGQGWNPYEQYFGPGTRLTVT.

The chain joins TRBV2 to TRBJ1-2; TRBD1 is a possible D gene (6 bases). V dropped 11 bases and J dropped 7 bases, with 8 bases sitting between them. CDR1 SNHLY and CDR2 FYNNEI come from the germline V gene. The CDR3 totals 9 residues. The CDR3 here is CAVQGGYTF. As DNA, the CDR3 is TGTGCCGTACAGGGTGGCTACACCTTC.

In this sample, this clone turned up a few times. The rearrangement links TRBV29-1 to TRBJ2-5; TRBD2 aligns across 9 bases. The ends lost 3 bases at V and 2 bases at J; junction bases unmatched: 7. The CDR3 runs to 15 residues. CDR1 and CDR2 (germline): SQVTM, ANQGSEA. The CDR3 sequence is CSVDGLAGTQETQYF. As DNA, the CDR3 is TGCAGCGTTGATGGGCTAGCGGGGACTCAAGAGACCCAGTACTTC.

In this sample, this clone turned up once. The V gene is TRBV5-1, the J gene TRBJ2-3; 11 positions agree with TRBD2. CDR3 length equals 15 residues. The V gene end was trimmed by 4 bases and the J gene end by 6 bases; junction bases not matched to a gene: 7. In germline, CDR1 is SGHRS, CDR2 YFSETQ. DNA for the CDR3: TGCGCCAGCAGCGTGACTAGCGGGGTCCAGGATACGCAGTATTTT. Translation gives CASSVTSGVQDTQYF.